Included here is one T cell receptor beta chain sequence, with context. The entry originates in a study of blood T cell repertoires in COVID-19. Assay: immunoSEQ multiplex PCR; the TCRdb copy retains only in-frame clones and omits some. The sample holds 150,000 to 250,000 clones, roughly 80% seen once. Per germline, CDR1 SGHAT and CDR2 FQDESV (reference sequence). The CDR3 runs 15 residues. V was trimmed by 1 base and J by 5 bases, leaving 12 bases between them. Sequencing was done on a sample of PBMCs or T cells enriched from blood (not recorded which). The TCR originated in a middle-aged man who had recovered from COVID-19. V is TRBV11-1 and J is TRBJ2-1, with a possible D match to TRBD2 (6 bases). The CDR3 loop reads CASSLGLGGNNEQFF. Here the CDR3 DNA reads TGTGCCAGCAGCTTAGGTCTGGGGGGAAACAATGAGCAGTTCTTC.